This T cell receptor (beta chain) was identified during a study of blood T cells in healthy people across ages. Study-wide results and caveats: Donors of long life had a larger count of naive CD4+ cells and greater diversity than aged donors. Using unsorted PBMCs precluded a conclusive naive versus antigen-experienced comparison.

Individuals who donated were healthy Caucasians from Russia aged about 6 to 100. This clonotype was seen many times. Its antigen remains unidentified. PCR was performed a second time for about 6 to 11 cycles using a sample-barcoded 5' primer and a J-beta primer mix. Through a template-switch adaptor with 12 random nucleotides, each cDNA molecule received a tag. TCRdb re-called the 5' RACE reads with MiXCR, one entry per CDR3 protein. This table holds roughly 1.6 million distinct CDR3 sequences, around 36% found once. Germline V gene lookup returns CDR1 MDHEN and CDR2 SYDVKM. This CDR3 spans 12 amino acids. V lost 7 bases and J 4 bases, leaving 10 bases between the germline ends.

The sample consisted of blood. The origin of this receptor is a woman in her twenties or thirties in good health. J is TRBJ1-1 and V is TRBV28; no reliable D call. The CDR3 is CASITATTEAFF. The CDR3, as DNA: TGTGCCAGCATAACGGCGACCACTGAAGCTTTCTTT.